Listed below are T cell receptor beta chains from one sample, sequenced in a study of blood T cells in healthy people across ages. TCRdb reprocessed the 5' RACE reads via MiXCR and lists one record per CDR3 protein. The table records fewer than 950,000 distinct CDR3 sequences, roughly 50% of them present only once. Input material: blood. These receptors were collected from an elderly man in good health. Both conserved end residues are part of each CDR3. Each record gives: clone size, V gene, D gene, J gene, CDR3 protein, CDR3 DNA. A D gene is named only where the DNA matches it firmly. Only part of the rows carry a size: once, few, many, or a class if the clone is expanded.

>-|TRBV6-1|TRBD1|TRBJ2-3
CASRGDRSTDTQYF
TGTGCCAGCAGGGGGGACAGGAGCACAGATACGCAGTATTTT
>-|TRBV7-2|TRBD1|TRBJ2-7
CASSSQGQGAYEQYF
TGTGCCAGCAGCTCCCAGGGACAGGGAGCGTACGAGCAGTACTTC
>-|TRBV12-3/TRBV12-4|-|TRBJ2-7
CASSLVGPRTYEQYF
TGTGCCAGCAGTTTAGTGGGACCGAGAACCTACGAGCAGTACTTC
>once|TRBV28|-|TRBJ1-2
CASNGLYGYTF
TGTGCCAGCAATGGACTCTATGGCTACACCTTC
>-|TRBV6-5|-|TRBJ1-5
CASSPSLGNGNQPQHF
TGTGCCAGCAGTCCTAGCCTGGGGAATGGCAATCAGCCCCAGCATTTT
>-|TRBV29-1|TRBD1|TRBJ1-1
CSSSEGTGGSTEAFF
TGCAGCTCCTCGGAGGGTACAGGGGGTAGCACTGAAGCTTTCTTT
>-|TRBV7-9|-|TRBJ1-4
CASSLTRQLTNEKLFF
TGTGCCAGCAGCTTAACCAGACAGCTTACTAATGAAAAACTGTTTTTT
>-|TRBV7-9|TRBD1|TRBJ1-5
CASSSTGPNQPQHF
TGTGCCAGCAGCTCGACAGGGCCCAATCAGCCCCAGCATTTT
>-|TRBV20-1|-|TRBJ2-2
CSAPGAAGVTGELFF
TGCAGTGCCCCAGGGGCGGCGGGGGTTACCGGGGAGCTGTTTTTT
>-|TRBV7-2|-|TRBJ2-5
CASRPRTAQETQYF
TGTGCCAGCAGACCAAGGACAGCTCAAGAGACCCAGTACTTC
>few|TRBV12-3/TRBV12-4|-|TRBJ2-4
CASSFSRNIQYF
TGTGCCAGCAGTTTCAGTAGAAACATTCAGTACTTC
>-|TRBV12-3/TRBV12-4|-|TRBJ2-1
CASSLSGKNEQFF
TGTGCCAGCAGTTTATCAGGGAAGAATGAGCAGTTCTTC
>-|TRBV4-2|TRBD2|TRBJ2-3
CASSQTSGRFPRYAYF
TGTGCCAGCAGCCAAACTAGCGGGAGGTTTCCGAGATACGCGTATTTT
>-|TRBV9|TRBD1|TRBJ1-1
CASSGQGWNTEAFF
TGTGCCAGCAGCGGACAGGGGTGGAACACTGAAGCTTTCTTT
>-|TRBV9|-|TRBJ2-1
CASSGGTASNEQFF
TGTGCCAGCAGTGGGGGGACAGCCTCCAATGAGCAGTTCTTC
>-|TRBV7-2|-|TRBJ2-1
CASREEGSSYNEQFF
TGTGCCAGCAGGGAGGAGGGGAGCTCCTACAATGAGCAGTTCTTC
>few|TRBV10-2|-|TRBJ2-7
CASSESGLRYEQYF
TGCGCCAGCAGTGAGTCGGGACTCCGATACGAGCAGTACTTC
>few|TRBV6-1|-|TRBJ1-1
CASTQGQNTEAFF
TGTGCCAGCACCCAGGGCCAGAACACTGAAGCTTTCTTT
>many|TRBV9|-|TRBJ2-3
CASSVVGDGTDTQYF
TGTGCCAGCAGCGTAGTCGGGGATGGCACAGATACGCAGTATTTT
>-|TRBV14|-|TRBJ2-7
CASSLTARVPYEQYF
TGTGCCAGCAGCCTTACCGCTAGAGTACCCTACGAGCAGTACTTC
>-|TRBV20-1|-|TRBJ2-6
CSAQDPSGANVLTF
TGCAGTGCTCAAGACCCCTCTGGGGCCAACGTCCTGACTTTC
>-|TRBV12-3/TRBV12-4|TRBD2|TRBJ2-1
CASSPIRLAGGAYNEQFF
TGTGCCAGCAGTCCGATCAGACTAGCGGGAGGCGCCTACAATGAGCAGTTCTTC
>-|TRBV7-2|-|TRBJ2-1
CASSLNLANRQFF
TGTGCCAGCAGCCTAAACCTAGCTAACCGTCAGTTCTTC
>-|TRBV12-3/TRBV12-4|TRBD2|TRBJ2-1
CASRDMGLAGANEQFF
TGTGCCAGCAGGGACATGGGACTAGCGGGAGCAAATGAGCAGTTCTTC
>few|TRBV7-9|-|TRBJ1-4
CASSLASGLANEKLFF
TGTGCCAGCAGCTTAGCCAGCGGGCTAGCTAATGAAAAACTGTTTTTT
>-|TRBV27|-|TRBJ2-3
CASSLLSGAPKTHRYAYF
TGTGCCAGCAGTTTATTATCGGGGGCCCCAAAGACGCACAGATACGCGTATTTT
>-|TRBV14|-|TRBJ2-1
CASSQGVDRPQSSSYNEQFF
TGTGCCAGCAGCCAAGGAGTCGACAGGCCCCAATCGAGCTCCTACAATGAGCAGTTCTTC
>-|TRBV20-1|-|TRBJ2-1
CSARHVSEQFF
TGCAGTGCTAGACATGTCAGTGAGCAGTTCTTC
>-|TRBV12-3/TRBV12-4|TRBD2|TRBJ2-4
CASAVPKPSGGNIQYF
TGTGCCAGCGCAGTCCCTAAGCCTAGCGGGGGGAACATTCAGTACTTC